The 21 T cell receptor beta chains below come from one sample, sequenced in a study of T cells in Graves' hyperthyroidism and ophthalmopathy. TCR beta CDR3 region amplification was performed from RNA transcripts. HTBI primers were employed in a first-round RT-PCR of the TCR CDR3. TCRdb processed the multiplex PCR reads anew with MiXCR; each CDR3 protein has one entry. The sample has fewer than 650,000 distinct CDR3 sequences, roughly 15% seen once. The specimen sequenced was blood. The receptors were gathered from a woman in her 40s with Graves' ophthalmopathy.

This clonotype appeared many times. V gene TRBV3-1 combines with J gene TRBJ2-7; D is possibly TRBD2 (6 bases). Germline loops: CDR1 LGHDT, CDR2 YNNKEL (reference sequence). This CDR3 contains 13 residues. The V and J ends lost 5 bases and 6 bases respectively, with 14 bases between them. CDR3 sequence (DNA): TGTGCCAGCAGCGTCGTAGAGGAGGGCGAGCAGTACTTC. Amino acids: CASSVVEEGEQYF.

The table lists this clonotype with many counts. The chain is built from TRBV6-1 and TRBJ1-5, with 7 bases identical to TRBD1. This CDR3 has 15 residues. Trimming at V came to 5 bases and at J to 0 bases, leaving 4 bases not matched to a gene. The V gene's germline CDR1 is MNHNS and CDR2 SASEGT. Written as DNA, the CDR3 is TGTGCCAGCAGTCGGACAGGCAATAGCAATCAGCCCCAGCATTTT. Its translation is CASSRTGNSNQPQHF.

This clonotype was seen many times. This chain uses TRBV11-2 with TRBJ2-7, with D tentatively TRBD2 (6 bases). The CDR3 consists of 16 residues. The V end lost 6 bases, the J end lost 2 bases, and 20 bases lay between the germline ends. The germline V gene encodes CDR1 SGHAT and CDR2 FQNNGV. DNA of the CDR3: TGTGCCAGCAGGGCAAGGAGGGGTACAGCTCCCTACGAGCAGTACTTC. Translating gives CASRARRGTAPYEQYF.

Many counts were recorded for this clonotype. J is TRBJ1-1 and V is TRBV27, with a possible D match to TRBD1 (5 bases). Germline lookup yields CDR1 MNHEY and CDR2 SMNVEV (reference sequence). Deletions cut 4 bases from V and 6 bases from J, with 12 bases between. The CDR3 contains 13 residues. This CDR3 is CASSSDQGPEAFF. The DNA of the CDR3 is TGTGCCAGCAGTTCCGACCAGGGTCCTGAAGCTTTCTTT.

In its sample, this clonotype was seen many times. This chain uses TRBV20-1 with TRBJ1-2; D is ambiguous. Trimming took off 3 bases at V and 5 bases at J, with 13 bases between the two ends. The germline gives CDR1 DFQATT, CDR2 SNEGSKA (reference sequence). This CDR3 is built from 13 residues. The chain's CDR3 is CSASERGIYGYTF. The CDR3 DNA follows: TGCAGTGCTAGTGAGAGAGGCATTTATGGCTACACCTTC.

Ten or more counts support this clonotype. At one end, the junction sequence differs from germline, possibly due to a read error. V usage is TRBV6-1 and J usage is TRBJ1-2, with unresolved D. The length of the CDR3 is 13 residues. From germline, CDR1 is MNHNS and CDR2 SASEGT. CDR3 bases: TGTGCCAGCAGTGAGACGGATCTTTATGCCTACACCTTC. It is translated as CASSETDLYAYTF.

This clonotype was observed many times. The rearrangement uses TRBV6-1 and TRBJ2-2; 11 nucleotides line up with TRBD2. Per the germline V gene, CDR1 is MNHNS and CDR2 is SASEGT. The CDR3 is made up of 17 amino acids. The ends lost 6 bases at V and 7 bases at J; junction bases unmatched: 13. The CDR3 DNA is TGTGCCAGCAGGAAACTAGCGGGGGACCCTAAGGGCGGGGAGCTGTTTTTT. Protein sequence: CASRKLAGDPKGGELFF.

This clonotype was observed at least ten times. The V call is TRBV20-1, the J call TRBJ2-7; D is undetermined. V was cut by 6 bases and J by 3 bases, with 15 bases left in between. The CDR3 covers 13 residues. The germline V gene has CDR1 DFQATT and CDR2 SNEGSKA (reference sequence). This CDR3 reads CSAEQTKGYEQYF. DNA of the CDR3: TGCAGTGCCGAGCAAACAAAGGGCTACGAGCAGTACTTC.

The CDR3 coding sequence is TGTGCCAGCACCCGAGCGGGAGGGCTAGTCGAGCAGTACTTC. As protein: CASTRAGGLVEQYF. The chain recombines TRBV28 with TRBJ2-7; 10 nucleotides match TRBD2. CDR3 length equals 14 residues. V was pared by 7 bases and J by 6 bases, with 9 bases of the junction left unmatched. CDR1 is MDHEN and CDR2 is SYDVKM in the germline V gene.

This clonotype has ten or more counts. V is TRBV6-1 and J is TRBJ2-5; 11 nucleotides line up with TRBD1. Germline loops: CDR1 MNHNS, CDR2 SASEGT. The CDR3 is 16 amino acids. Losses at the gene ends were 0 bases for V and 5 bases for J; bases not matched to a gene: 5. CDR3 sequence (DNA): TGTGCCAGCAGTGAAGCTTGGACAGGGGGCTGGGAGACCCAGTACTTC. It yields the protein CASSEAWTGGWETQYF.

This clonotype was seen repeatedly, ten times or more. One end of the junction does not line up with germline, which may come from a read error. The chain uses TRBV5-1 and TRBJ2-5; maybe TRBD2 (5 bases). This CDR3 contains 12 residues. Looked up from germline, CDR1 is SGHRS and CDR2 is YFSETQ. CDR3 residues: CASSLASETQYF. DNA for the CDR3: TGTGCCAGCAGCTTAGCTAGCGAGACCCAGTACTTC.

This clonotype was counted at least ten times. CDR3 amino acids: CASSSGRTQETQYF. CDR3 bases: TGCGCCAGCAGTTCCGGACGGACCCAAGAGACCCAGTACTTC. This sequence joins TRBV5-1 and TRBJ2-5; D remains ambiguous. V was clipped by 5 bases and J by 1 base, with 12 bases between them. There are 14 residues in the CDR3. The germline gives CDR1 SGHRS, CDR2 YFSETQ. The complete variable domain, with remaining parts taken from reference TRBV5-1 and TRBJ2-5, reads KAGVTQTPRYLIKTRGQQVTLSCSPISGHRSVSWYQQTPGQGLQFLFEYFSETQRNKGNFPGRFSGRQFSNSRSEMNVSTLELGDSALYLCASSSGRTQETQYFGPGTRLLVL.

A few counts support this clonotype. V gene TRBV2 combines with J gene TRBJ1-5; D unclear. Germline CDR1 SNHLY, CDR2 FYNNEI. With 8 bases removed from V and 0 bases from J, the gap between germline ends came to 5 bases. This CDR3 comprises 12 residues. The DNA of the CDR3 is TGTGCCAGCGCCGGTAGCAATCAGCCCCAGCATTTT. Protein: CASAGSNQPQHF.

This clonotype was observed many times. The chain links TRBV12-3 or TRBV12-4 to TRBJ2-4, with no clear D. The CDR3 has 13 residues. V dropped 2 bases and J dropped 6 bases, with 8 bases sitting between them. The CDR3 spells CASSLNSGNIQYF. CDR3 DNA sequence: TGTGCCAGCAGTTTAAATTCAGGAAACATTCAGTACTTC.

The genes are TRBV12-3 or TRBV12-4 and TRBJ2-5; weak D call: TRBD1 (6 bases). The CDR3 contains 14 residues. Between the trimmed V and J ends, which lost 3 bases and 5 bases, there was a span of 13 bases. The CDR3 nucleotides read TGTGCCAGCAGTTTGGGACACTCGGGGGAGACCCAGTACTTC. It yields the protein CASSLGHSGETQYF.

This clonotype was seen repeatedly, ten times or more. This chain connects TRBV20-1 to TRBJ2-7; D is perhaps TRBD2 (5 bases). V was clipped by 4 bases and J by 4 bases, with 14 bases between them. CDR3 length equals 13 residues. CDR1 is DFQATT and CDR2 is SNEGSKA in the germline V gene (reference sequence). Written as DNA, the CDR3 is TGCAGTGCTACCCAGGACTCTAATTACGAGCAGTACTTC. Translation gives CSATQDSNYEQYF.

Only one count was recorded for this clonotype. An end of the junction does not agree with germline; a read error may underlie this. The V gene is TRBV3-1, the J gene TRBJ2-2, with D unresolved. CDR1 is LGHDT, CDR2 YNNKEL, per germline (reference sequence). This CDR3 has 13 residues. CDR3 residues: CASGQSLTGELFF. CDR3 nucleotides: TGTGCCAGCGGCCAATCCCTTACCGGGGAGCTGTTTTTT.

This clonotype was seen a few times. The chain joins TRBV25-1 to TRBJ1-1, with TRBD1 matching 7 bases. V gave up 1 base and J gave up 0 bases; unmatched junction bases: 5. This CDR3 contains 16 residues. Germline V gives CDR1 MGHDK, CDR2 SYGVNS. CDR3 sequence: CASSEFGQGVNTEAFF. CDR3 nucleotide sequence: TGTGCCAGCAGTGAATTCGGGCAGGGGGTGAACACTGAAGCTTTCTTT.

This clonotype was observed a handful of times. The rearrangement uses TRBV27 and TRBJ2-7; tentatively, D is TRBD1 or TRBD2 (5 bases each). V lost 3 bases to trimming and J lost 6 bases, with 12 bases between them. This CDR3 has 13 amino acids. Germline V gene sequence: CDR1 MNHEY, CDR2 SMNVEV (reference sequence). CDR3 nucleotides: TGTGCCAGCAGTTTTAGACGGGACCTCGAGCAGTACTTC. Translating gives CASSFRRDLEQYF.

At least ten counts were recorded for this clonotype. This chain links TRBV27 with TRBJ2-6, with D unclear. Germline CDR1 reads MNHEY; CDR2 reads SMNVEV (reference sequence). The CDR3 sequence is 14 residues long. The V end lost 2 bases, the J end lost 6 bases, and 8 bases lay between the germline ends. CDR3 sequence: CASSLPGLANVLTF. The CDR3 DNA reads as TGTGCCAGCAGTTTACCCGGCCTGGCCAACGTCCTGACTTTC.

This clonotype was seen many times. The gene calls are TRBV6-5 and TRBJ1-2, with a tentative D call TRBD1 (5 bases). Germline assignment: CDR1 MNHEY and CDR2 SVGAGI. V was shortened by 4 bases and J by 5 bases, with 17 bases between the two germline ends. The CDR3 spans 15 residues. CDR3 coding DNA: TGTGCCAGCAGTTCCTCGGGACCGACGACGTATGGCTACACCTTC. Residues: CASSSSGPTTYGYTF.